Listed here are 18 T cell receptor beta chains from one sample, sequenced in a study of OX40 agonist ivuxolimab in advanced cancers. Here immunoSEQ multiplex PCR was the method, and the copy in TCRdb shows in-frame clones only, minus some. Among around 94,000 clones listed, about 92% were seen once. This material consisted of CD4+ or CD8+ T cells sorted from blood, taken in a trial of the OX40 agonist ivuxolimab. These receptors were taken from an adult with an advanced solid tumor such as melanoma, head and neck, liver or kidney cancer.

The chain is built from TRBV4-1 and TRBJ1-5, with 7 bases that match TRBD1. CDR1 is MGHRA, CDR2 YSYEKL, per germline. The CDR3 is 14 amino acids. Trimming took 4 bases from V and 1 from J; bases not matched to a gene: 1. DNA for the CDR3: TGCGCCAGCAGCCCGGACAGGAGCAATCAGCCCCAGCATTTT. Translating gives CASSPDRSNQPQHF.

V usage is TRBV7-9 and J usage is TRBJ2-7; 9 bases map to TRBD1. The J segment lost 6 bases and the V segment lost 6 bases, leaving 12 bases of the junction unmatched. In germline, CDR1 is SEHNR, CDR2 FQNEAQ (reference sequence). This CDR3 comprises 15 residues. The CDR3 nucleotides are TGTGCCAGCAGACACTCCGGGACAGGGTCCCTCGAGCAGTACTTC. Its translation is CASRHSGTGSLEQYF.

The chain is built from TRBV4-1 and TRBJ2-2; maybe TRBD2 (5 bases). Trimming stripped 8 bases from V and 1 base from J, with 14 bases between. The CDR3 has 15 residues. Germline CDR1 MGHRA, CDR2 YSYEKL. The CDR3 sequence: CASFPVGENTGELFF. The CDR3 DNA sequence: TGCGCCAGCTTCCCCGTCGGGGAGAACACCGGGGAGCTGTTTTTT.

The chain employs TRBV29-1 and TRBJ2-1; TRBD1 matches 10 bases. From germline, CDR1 is SQVTM and CDR2 ANQGSEA. CDR3 length: 16 amino acids. J lost 9 bases, V lost 2 bases, and 13 bases had no gene match. The CDR3 sequence is CSVENPRDRGRGEQFF. DNA for the CDR3: TGCAGCGTTGAAAACCCCCGGGACAGGGGTCGGGGTGAGCAGTTCTTC.

This sequence joins TRBV6-1 and TRBJ2-1, with 12 positions matching TRBD1. Looked up from germline, CDR1 is MNHNS and CDR2 is SASEGT. This CDR3 comprises 15 residues. V gave up 8 bases and J gave up 3 bases; unmatched junction bases: 5. The CDR3 nucleotides are TGTGCCAGCGGGGGACAGGGGGCGCGCTACAATGAGCAGTTCTTC. This gives the protein CASGGQGARYNEQFF.

In its sample, this clone was seen a few times. In the same sample, other DNA sequences code for this CDR3. V and J are TRBV9 and TRBJ1-1, with 9 bases fitting TRBD1. The CDR3 is made up of 13 amino acids. In germline, CDR1 is SGDLS, CDR2 YYNGEE. V gave up 0 bases and J gave up 8 bases; unmatched junction bases: 2. The CDR3 region is CASSVEGQGEAFF. The CDR3 nucleotides are TGTGCCAGCAGCGTAGAGGGACAGGGAGAAGCTTTCTTT.

This sequence joins TRBV19 and TRBJ1-5, with D maybe TRBD1 (5 bases). V was cut by 3 bases and J by 1 base, with 13 bases left in between. This CDR3 is built from 16 residues. Germline assignment: CDR1 LNHDA and CDR2 SQIVND (reference sequence). CDR3 DNA sequence: TGTGCCAGTAGTATTGGGGGGGAATGGAGCAATCAGCCCCAGCATTTT. This sequence encodes CASSIGGEWSNQPQHF.

The chain is built from TRBV29-1 and TRBJ2-1; D might be TRBD1 or TRBD2, each matching 6 bases. The ends were cut back, 7 bases at V and 12 bases at J, with 16 bases in the middle. The germline V gene has CDR1 SQVTM and CDR2 ANQGSEA. This CDR3 is 11 amino acids long. CDR3 nucleotide sequence: TGCAGCGGGGGGGCTTCACCGAGGCAGTTCTTC. This codes for CSGGASPRQFF.

This chain links TRBV9 with TRBJ1-1; weak D call: TRBD1 (6 bases). Germline V gene data show CDR1 as SGDLS and CDR2 as YYNGEE. The CDR3 contains 14 residues. Trimming took 2 bases from V and 0 from J, leaving 8 bases between them. CDR3 loop: CASSVGDMNTEAFF. CDR3 in DNA: TGTGCCAGCAGCGTTGGGGACATGAACACTGAAGCTTTCTTT. The full variable domain, in which reference TRBV9 and TRBJ1-1 provide the parts outside the CDR3, is DSGVTQTPKHLITATGQRVTLRCSPRSGDLSVYWYQQSLDQGLQFLIQYYNGEERAKGNILERFSAQQFPDLHSELNLSSLELGDSALYFCASSVGDMNTEAFFGQGTRLTVV.

This chain connects TRBV30 to TRBJ2-3; the match to TRBD2 covers 14 bases. The germline V gene has CDR1 GTSNPN and CDR2 SVGIG (reference sequence). The CDR3 totals 17 residues. J was trimmed by 3 bases and V by 5 bases; bases with no gene match: 10. The chain's CDR3 is CAWETSGRAFGTDTQYF. The CDR3 region has the DNA TGTGCCTGGGAGACTAGCGGGAGGGCCTTCGGGACAGATACGCAGTATTTT.

The genes are TRBV9 and TRBJ1-2, with D hard to call. CDR3 length equals 14 residues. From germline, CDR1 is SGDLS and CDR2 YYNGEE. Trimming removed 0 bases at V and 3 bases at J, with 9 bases between. The CDR3 sequence: CASSVEGHDYGYTF. CDR3 DNA: TGTGCCAGCAGCGTAGAAGGGCACGACTATGGCTACACCTTC.

This chain links TRBV6-6 with TRBJ1-1; 8 nucleotides agree with TRBD1. J was trimmed by 4 bases and V by 5 bases; bases with no gene match: 12. Germline values: CDR1 MNHNY, CDR2 SVGAGI (reference sequence). CDR3 length: 16 residues. Here the CDR3 reads CASSGAGGAFGTEAFF. In DNA form, the CDR3 reads TGTGCCAGCAGTGGGGCAGGGGGCGCGTTCGGCACTGAAGCTTTCTTT.

V gene TRBV2 combines with J gene TRBJ1-1; tentatively, D is TRBD1 (6 bases). This CDR3 contains 13 residues. In germline, CDR1 is SNHLY, CDR2 FYNNEI. Deletions cut 6 bases from V and 5 bases from J, with 13 bases between. Written as DNA, the CDR3 is TGTGCCAGCAGGGCAGGGGTGGGGACTGAAGCTTTCTTT. Translated, it gives CASRAGVGTEAFF.

J is TRBJ2-7 and V is TRBV9; 9 nucleotides agree with TRBD2. J gave up 1 base and V 3 bases, and 5 bases lay outside the gene matches. This CDR3 contains 15 residues. CDR1 is SGDLS, CDR2 YYNGEE, per germline. The CDR3 sequence is CASSGSGGPSYEQYF. CDR3 nucleotide sequence: TGTGCCAGCAGCGGTAGCGGGGGCCCTTCCTACGAGCAGTACTTC.

This sequence joins TRBV20-1 and TRBJ2-7, with D uncertain. Germline values: CDR1 DFQATT, CDR2 SNEGSKA (reference sequence). Trimming cost V 0 bases and J 3 bases, with 3 bases left between them. The CDR3 runs to 11 residues. This CDR3 is CSARESYEQYF. CDR3 bases: TGCAGTGCTAGAGAGAGCTACGAGCAGTACTTC.

This chain connects TRBV30 to TRBJ2-7; 7 bases agree with TRBD2. The ends lost 3 bases at V and 3 bases at J; junction bases unmatched: 11. The CDR3 has 15 residues. Per germline, CDR1 GTSNPN and CDR2 SVGIG (reference sequence). The CDR3 reads CAWRGGEVANYEQYF. CDR3 nucleotides: TGTGCCTGGAGGGGGGGGGAGGTCGCGAACTACGAGCAGTACTTC.

The rearrangement links TRBV27 to TRBJ1-1; D perhaps matches TRBD1 (5 bases). The CDR3 contains 13 residues. V was clipped by 2 bases and J by 7 bases, with 11 bases between them. Per the germline V gene, CDR1 is MNHEY and CDR2 is SMNVEV (reference sequence). For the CDR3, the DNA is TGTGCCAGCAGTTTAGGGGGACCAGGTGAAGCTTTCTTT. Protein sequence: CASSLGGPGEAFF.

J is TRBJ2-5 and V is TRBV9; 13 bases agree with TRBD2. This CDR3 has 17 residues. After removal of 2 bases from V and 5 bases from J, the junction contained 9 bases not matched to a gene. Per the germline V gene, CDR1 is SGDLS and CDR2 is YYNGEE. In nucleotides, the CDR3 is TGTGCCAGCAGCGTCTTCGGACTAGCGGGAGATCAGGAGACCCAGTACTTC. This gives the protein CASSVFGLAGDQETQYF. The whole variable domain, remainder taken from reference TRBV9 and TRBJ2-5, is DSGVTQTPKHLITATGQRVTLRCSPRSGDLSVYWYQQSLDQGLQFLIQYYNGEERAKGNILERFSAQQFPDLHSELNLSSLELGDSALYFCASSVFGLAGDQETQYFGPGTRLLVL.